The clone carrying this TCR beta chain was detected once. Its antigen is unidentified. The sample belongs to a study of cytomegalovirus exposure and HLA in healthy donors. Germline V gene lookup returns CDR1 SGHVS and CDR2 FQNEAQ. The CDR3 is made up of 15 amino acids. The J segment lost 8 bases and the V segment lost 6 bases, leaving 12 bases of the junction unmatched. Primers included in the PCR were 60 Vbeta and 13 Jbeta primers. Some clones are missing from TCRdb's copy, which holds only in-frame ones; the method was immunoSEQ multiplex PCR. The sample includes about 160,000 clones, roughly 76% of them seen just once. The study's findings and limits: In a later analysis, approximately 15,000 TCR beta sequences were associated with HLA alleles at 0.05 false discovery rate.

The sequence came from a human donor in good health. Sequencing was carried out using PBMCs. The J gene is TRBJ1-4, the V gene TRBV7-8, with 7 bases fitting TRBD1. CDR3 DNA sequence: TGTGCCAGCAGTACCGGACAGGCCATATGGGAAAAACTGTTTTTT. It codes for CASSTGQAIWEKLFF.